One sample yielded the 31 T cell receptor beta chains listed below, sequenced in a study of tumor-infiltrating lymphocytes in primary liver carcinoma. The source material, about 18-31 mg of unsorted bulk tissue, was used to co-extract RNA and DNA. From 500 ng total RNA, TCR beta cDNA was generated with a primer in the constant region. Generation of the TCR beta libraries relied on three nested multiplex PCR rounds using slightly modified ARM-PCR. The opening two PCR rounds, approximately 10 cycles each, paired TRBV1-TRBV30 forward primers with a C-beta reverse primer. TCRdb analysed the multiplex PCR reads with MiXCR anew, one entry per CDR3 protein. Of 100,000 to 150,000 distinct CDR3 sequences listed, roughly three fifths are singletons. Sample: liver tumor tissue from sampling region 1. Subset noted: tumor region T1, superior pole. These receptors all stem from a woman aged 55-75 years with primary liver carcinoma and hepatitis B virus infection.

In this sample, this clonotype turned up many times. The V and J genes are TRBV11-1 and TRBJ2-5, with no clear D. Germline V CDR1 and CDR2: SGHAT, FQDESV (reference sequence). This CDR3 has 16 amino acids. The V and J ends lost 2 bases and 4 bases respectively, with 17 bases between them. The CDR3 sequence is CASSLRLGASLETQYF. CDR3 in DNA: TGTGCCAGCAGCTTAAGATTGGGCGCCTCACTAGAGACCCAGTACTTC.

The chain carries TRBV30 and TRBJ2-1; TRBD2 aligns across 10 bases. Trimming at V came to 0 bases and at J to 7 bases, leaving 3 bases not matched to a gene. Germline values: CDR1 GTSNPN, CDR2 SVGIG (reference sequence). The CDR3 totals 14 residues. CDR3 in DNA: TGTGCCTGGAGTGTGGGACTAGCGACTAATGAGCAGTTCTTC. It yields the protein CAWSVGLATNEQFF.

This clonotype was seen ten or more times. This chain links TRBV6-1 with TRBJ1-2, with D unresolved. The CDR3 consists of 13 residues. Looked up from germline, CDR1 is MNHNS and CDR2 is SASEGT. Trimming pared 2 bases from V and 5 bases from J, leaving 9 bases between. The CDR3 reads CASSETGRYGYTF. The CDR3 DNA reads TGTGCCAGCAGTGAAACGGGGAGGTATGGCTACACCTTC.

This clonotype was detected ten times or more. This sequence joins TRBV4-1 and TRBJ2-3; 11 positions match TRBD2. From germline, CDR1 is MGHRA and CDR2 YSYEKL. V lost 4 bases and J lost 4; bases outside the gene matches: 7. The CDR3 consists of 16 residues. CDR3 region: CASSLSGRAGADTQYF. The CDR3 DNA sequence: TGCGCCAGCAGCCTTAGCGGGAGGGCCGGGGCAGATACGCAGTATTTT.

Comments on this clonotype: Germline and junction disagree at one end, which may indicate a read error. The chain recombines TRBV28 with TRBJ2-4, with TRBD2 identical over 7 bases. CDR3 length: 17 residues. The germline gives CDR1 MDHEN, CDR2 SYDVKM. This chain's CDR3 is CASSNYNSGIAKNIQYF. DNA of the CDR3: TGTGCCAGCAGTAATTATAACAGCGGGATAGCCAAAAATATTCAGTACTTC.

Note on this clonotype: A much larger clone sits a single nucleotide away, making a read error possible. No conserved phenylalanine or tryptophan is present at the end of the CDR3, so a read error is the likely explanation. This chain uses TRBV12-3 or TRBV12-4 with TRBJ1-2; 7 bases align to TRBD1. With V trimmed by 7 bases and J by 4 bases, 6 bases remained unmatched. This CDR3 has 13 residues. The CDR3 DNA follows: TGTGCCAGCACCGTTACAGGGGCCTATGGCTACACCCTC. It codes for CASTVTGAYGYTL.

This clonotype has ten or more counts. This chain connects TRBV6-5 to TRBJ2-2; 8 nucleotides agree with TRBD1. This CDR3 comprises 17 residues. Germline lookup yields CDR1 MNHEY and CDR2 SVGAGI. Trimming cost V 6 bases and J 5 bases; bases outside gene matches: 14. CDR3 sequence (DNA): TGTGCCAGCAGCCACCCTCCCAGGGGGCTGAGAACCGGGGAGCTGTTTTTT. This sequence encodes CASSHPPRGLRTGELFF.

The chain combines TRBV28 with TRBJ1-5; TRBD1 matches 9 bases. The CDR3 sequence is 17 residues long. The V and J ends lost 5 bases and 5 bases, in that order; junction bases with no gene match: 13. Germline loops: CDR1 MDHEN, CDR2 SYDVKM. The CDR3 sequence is CASSQPPRQGVDQPQHF. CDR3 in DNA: TGTGCCAGCAGTCAACCCCCTCGACAGGGGGTTGATCAGCCCCAGCATTTT.

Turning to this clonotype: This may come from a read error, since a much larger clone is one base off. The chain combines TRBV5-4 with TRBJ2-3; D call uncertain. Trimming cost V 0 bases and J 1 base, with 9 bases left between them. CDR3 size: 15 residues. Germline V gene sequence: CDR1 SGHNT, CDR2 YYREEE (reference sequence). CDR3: CASSLGARGTDTQYF. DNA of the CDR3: TGTGCCAGCAGCTTGGGGGCACGGGGCACAGATACGCAGTATTTT.

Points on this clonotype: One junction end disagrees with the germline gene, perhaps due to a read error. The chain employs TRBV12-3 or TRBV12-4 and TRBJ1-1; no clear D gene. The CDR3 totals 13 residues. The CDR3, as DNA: TGTGCCAGCAGAATGCAGTTGAATACTGAAGCTTTCTTT. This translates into CASRMQLNTEAFF.

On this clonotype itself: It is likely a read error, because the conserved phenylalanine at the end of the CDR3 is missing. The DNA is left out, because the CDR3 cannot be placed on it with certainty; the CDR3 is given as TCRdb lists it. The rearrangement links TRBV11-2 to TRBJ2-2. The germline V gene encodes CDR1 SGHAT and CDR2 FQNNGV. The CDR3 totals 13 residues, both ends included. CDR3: CASNLDRTGELLS.

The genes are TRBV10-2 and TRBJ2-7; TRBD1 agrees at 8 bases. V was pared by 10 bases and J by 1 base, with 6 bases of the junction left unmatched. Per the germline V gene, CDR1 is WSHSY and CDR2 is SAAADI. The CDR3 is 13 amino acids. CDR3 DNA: TGCGCCAACACGGGACAGGTTTCCTACGAGCAGTACTTC. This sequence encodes CANTGQVSYEQYF.

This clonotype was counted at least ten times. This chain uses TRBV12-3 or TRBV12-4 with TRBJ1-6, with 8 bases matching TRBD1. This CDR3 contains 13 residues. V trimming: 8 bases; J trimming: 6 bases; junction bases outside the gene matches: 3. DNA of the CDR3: TGTGCCAGCCGGACAGGGTCTAATTCACCCCTCCACTTT. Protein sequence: CASRTGSNSPLHF.

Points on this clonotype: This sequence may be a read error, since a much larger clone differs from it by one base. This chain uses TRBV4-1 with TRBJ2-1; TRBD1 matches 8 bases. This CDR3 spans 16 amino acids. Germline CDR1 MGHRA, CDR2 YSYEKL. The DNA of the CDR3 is TGCGCCAGCAGCCAAGATCTTTTGGGTACGGGACAGGTGCAGTCCTTC. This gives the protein CASSQDLLGTGQVQSF.

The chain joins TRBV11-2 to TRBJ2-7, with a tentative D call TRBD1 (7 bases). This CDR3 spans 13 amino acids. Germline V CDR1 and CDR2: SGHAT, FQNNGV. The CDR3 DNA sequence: TGTGGCATCAGCTTAGACAGGGAGGACGAGCAGTACTTC. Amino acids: CGISLDREDEQYF.

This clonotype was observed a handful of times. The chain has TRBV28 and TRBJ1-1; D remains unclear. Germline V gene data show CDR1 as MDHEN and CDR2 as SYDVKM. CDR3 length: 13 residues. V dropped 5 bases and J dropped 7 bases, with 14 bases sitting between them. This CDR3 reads CASSNGWVREAFF. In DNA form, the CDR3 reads TGTGCCAGCAGTAACGGGTGGGTTCGTGAAGCTTTCTTT.

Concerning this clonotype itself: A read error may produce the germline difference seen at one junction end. The chain's CDR3 is CANSLMANTEAFF. The CDR3 DNA reads as TGTGCCAACAGCTTAATGGCGAACACTGAAGCTTTCTTT. This chain joins TRBV11-3 and TRBJ1-1; unclear D gene. The CDR3 runs 13 residues. CDR1 is SGHNT, CDR2 YENEEA, per germline.

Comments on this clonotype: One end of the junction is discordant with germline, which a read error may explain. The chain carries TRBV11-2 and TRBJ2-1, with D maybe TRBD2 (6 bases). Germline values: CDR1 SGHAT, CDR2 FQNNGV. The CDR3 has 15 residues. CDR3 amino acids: CTSSLRDREFDEQFF. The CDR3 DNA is TGTACCAGCAGCCTGCGGGATAGGGAATTCGATGAGCAGTTCTTC.

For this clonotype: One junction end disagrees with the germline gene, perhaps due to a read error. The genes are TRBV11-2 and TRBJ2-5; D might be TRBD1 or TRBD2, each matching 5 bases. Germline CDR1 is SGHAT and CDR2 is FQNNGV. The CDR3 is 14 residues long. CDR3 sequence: CASSRWDVLETQYF. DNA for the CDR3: TGTGCCAGCAGCCGATGGGACGTCCTGGAGACTCAGTACTTC.

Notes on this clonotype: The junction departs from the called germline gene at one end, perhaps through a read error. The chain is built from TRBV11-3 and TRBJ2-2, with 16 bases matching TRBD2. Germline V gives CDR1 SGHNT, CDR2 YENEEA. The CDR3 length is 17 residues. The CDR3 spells CASTSGLAGGPSGELFF. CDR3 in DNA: TGTGCCAGCACCTCGGGACTAGCGGGAGGGCCCAGCGGGGAACTGTTTTTT.

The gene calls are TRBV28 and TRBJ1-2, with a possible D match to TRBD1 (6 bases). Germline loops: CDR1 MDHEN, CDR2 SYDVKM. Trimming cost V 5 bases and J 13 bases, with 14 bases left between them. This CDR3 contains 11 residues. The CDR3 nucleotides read TGTGCCAGCAGTCACAGGGTGCTCGGCACCTTC. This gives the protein CASSHRVLGTF.

The CDR3 nucleotides are TGTGCCAGCAGTCACGTCACCCCCCGAGAGACCCAGTACTTC. Its protein is CASSHVTPRETQYF. V gene TRBV6-2 or TRBV6-3 combines with J gene TRBJ2-5, with D unresolved. This CDR3 has 14 residues. Germline V lookup: CDR1 MNHEY, CDR2 SVGEGT. The V end was cut by 5 bases, the J end by 4 bases, with 14 bases between.

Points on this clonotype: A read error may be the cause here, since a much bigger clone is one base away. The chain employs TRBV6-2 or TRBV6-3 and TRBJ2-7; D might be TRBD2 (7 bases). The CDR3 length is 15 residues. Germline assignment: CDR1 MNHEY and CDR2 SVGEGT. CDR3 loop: CASSQRGGGTYKQYF. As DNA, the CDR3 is TGTGCCAGCAGCCAGAGGGGGGGCGGGACCTACAAGCAGTACTTC.

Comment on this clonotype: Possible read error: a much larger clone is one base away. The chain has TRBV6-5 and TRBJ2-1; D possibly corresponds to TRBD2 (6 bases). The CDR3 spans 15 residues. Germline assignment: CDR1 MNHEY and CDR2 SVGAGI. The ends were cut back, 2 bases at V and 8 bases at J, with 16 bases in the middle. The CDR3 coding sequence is TGTGCCAGCAGTTACGGGGGGTCTATAAACGATGAGCAGTTCTTC. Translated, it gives CASSYGGSINDEQFF.

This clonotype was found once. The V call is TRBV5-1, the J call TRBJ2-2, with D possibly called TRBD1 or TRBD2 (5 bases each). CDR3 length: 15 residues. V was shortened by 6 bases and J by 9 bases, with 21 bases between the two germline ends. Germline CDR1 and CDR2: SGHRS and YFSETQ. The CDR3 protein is CASNRDPGLRRELFF. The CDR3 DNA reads TGCGCCAGCAATAGGGACCCCGGTTTGCGCAGGGAGCTGTTTTTT.

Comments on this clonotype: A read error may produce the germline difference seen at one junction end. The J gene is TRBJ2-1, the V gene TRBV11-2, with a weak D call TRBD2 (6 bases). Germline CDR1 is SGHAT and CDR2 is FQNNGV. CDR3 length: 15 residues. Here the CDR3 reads CASCLEGGSIGEQFF. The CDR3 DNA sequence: TGTGCCAGCTGCTTAGAGGGAGGAAGTATTGGTGAGCAGTTCTTT.

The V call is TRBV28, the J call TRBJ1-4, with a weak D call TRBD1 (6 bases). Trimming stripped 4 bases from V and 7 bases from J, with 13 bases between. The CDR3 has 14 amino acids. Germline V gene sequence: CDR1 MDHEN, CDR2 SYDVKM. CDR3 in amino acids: CASSSRRQVEKLFF. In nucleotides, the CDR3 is TGTGCCAGCAGTTCTAGACGACAGGTTGAAAAACTGTTTTTT.

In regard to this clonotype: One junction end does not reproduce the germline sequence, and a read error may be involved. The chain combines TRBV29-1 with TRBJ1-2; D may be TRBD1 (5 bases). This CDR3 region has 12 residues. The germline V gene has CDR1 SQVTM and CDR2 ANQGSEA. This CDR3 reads CSVEYWGYGYTF. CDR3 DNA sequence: TGCAGCGTTGAGTACTGGGGCTATGGCTATACCTTC.

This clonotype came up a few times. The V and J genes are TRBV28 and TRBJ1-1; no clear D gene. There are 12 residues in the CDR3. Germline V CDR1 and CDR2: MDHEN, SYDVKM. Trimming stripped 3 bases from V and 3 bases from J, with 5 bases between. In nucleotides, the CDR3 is TGTGCCAGCAGTTTCGGGTACACTGAAGCTTTCTTT. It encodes CASSFGYTEAFF.

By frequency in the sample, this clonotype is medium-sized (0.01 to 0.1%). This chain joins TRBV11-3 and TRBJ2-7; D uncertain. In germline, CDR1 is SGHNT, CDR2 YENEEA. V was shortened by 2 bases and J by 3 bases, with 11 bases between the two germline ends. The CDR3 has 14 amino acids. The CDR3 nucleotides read TGTGCCAGCAGCTTAACGGTGGGCCGCTACGAGCAGTACTTC. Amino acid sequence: CASSLTVGRYEQYF.

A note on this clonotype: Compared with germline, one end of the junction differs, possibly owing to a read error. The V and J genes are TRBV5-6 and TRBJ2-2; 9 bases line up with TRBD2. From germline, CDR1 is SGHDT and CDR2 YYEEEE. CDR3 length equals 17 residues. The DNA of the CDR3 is TGTGCCGGCAGATCAGGTAGCGGGAGAAGTAGCACCGGGGAGCTGTTTTTT. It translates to CAGRSGSGRSSTGELFF.